These T cell receptor beta chains were read from a single sample in a study of blood T cell repertoires in COVID-19. Assay: immunoSEQ multiplex PCR; the TCRdb copy retains only in-frame clones and omits some. Altogether approximately 130,000 clones are present, approximately 90% being singletons, with the ten largest covering 1.5%. Source material: peripheral blood. These receptors all come from a human donor in a cohort sampled during active COVID-19. CDR3s leave out the opening cysteine and the closing phenylalanine or tryptophan.

v_gene: TRBV6-1; CDR3aa: ASSEKGAGETQY
v_gene: TRBV9; CDR3aa: ASRGLAGEDTQY
v_gene: TRBV5-5; CDR3aa: ASSPQGYSNQPQH
v_gene: TRBV12-3/TRBV12-4; CDR3aa: ASSPTGPEAF
v_gene: TRBV28; CDR3aa: ASSLGGGPTYEQY
v_gene: TRBV13; CDR3aa: ASSGLAGVTDTQY
v_gene: TRBV7-9; CDR3aa: ASSFSGTAYEQY
v_gene: TRBV5-1; CDR3aa: ASSLDLALSSYNEQF
v_gene: TRBV3-1/TRBV3-2; CDR3aa: ASSQGLAGSGELF
v_gene: TRBV20-1; CDR3aa: SAQRNYGYT
v_gene: TRBV7-9; CDR3aa: ASSLTANTGELF
v_gene: TRBV13; CDR3aa: ASSLGGQVRALQF
v_gene: TRBV5-4; CDR3aa: ASSPYSGRAHTDTQY
v_gene: TRBV3-1/TRBV3-2; CDR3aa: ASSQANRWDSPLH
v_gene: TRBV5-1; CDR3aa: ASARIRDREADTQY
v_gene: TRBV19; CDR3aa: ASSLRTGLPEAF
v_gene: TRBV5-1; CDR3aa: ASSLPQNEKLF
v_gene: TRBV7-2; CDR3aa: ASSLDFRGERGYT
v_gene: TRBV5-5; CDR3aa: ASNYVGSSLETQY
v_gene: TRBV6-5; CDR3aa: ASSYAPGGQPQH
v_gene: TRBV29-1; CDR3aa: SVVWGGTEAF
v_gene: TRBV5-1; CDR3aa: ASSFGLAGEGGNEQF
v_gene: TRBV7-9; CDR3aa: ASRSGNEQF
v_gene: TRBV6-6; CDR3aa: ASRSGAPSNQPQH
v_gene: TRBV28; CDR3aa: ASSGGTSGRREQY
v_gene: TRBV5-1; CDR3aa: ASSLNKWEAGGPSKNIQY
v_gene: TRBV11-2; CDR3aa: ASSFRLAGASDTQY
v_gene: TRBV6-5; CDR3aa: ASSYSRGRGPDTQY
v_gene: TRBV5-6; CDR3aa: ASSLVSGGRETQY
v_gene: TRBV10-3; CDR3aa: ALTAGEGYGYT
v_gene: TRBV28; CDR3aa: ASSGGPPKQF
v_gene: TRBV19; CDR3aa: ASSGAGPNTEAF
v_gene: TRBV25-1; CDR3aa: ASSHGLAGYNEQF
v_gene: TRBV19; CDR3aa: ASTARGPMV
v_gene: TRBV10-1; CDR3aa: ASSDGRPDTDTQY
v_gene: TRBV6-5; CDR3aa: ASTRLPQNTGELF
v_gene: TRBV12-5; CDR3aa: ASGWGEVAYNEQF
v_gene: TRBV2; CDR3aa: ASSDRGPSTGELF
v_gene: TRBV6-5; CDR3aa: ATRGLVGTDTQY
v_gene: TRBV10-3; CDR3aa: AIRAGGMRSYNEQF
v_gene: TRBV10-3; CDR3aa: AISEQLGPGDTQY
v_gene: TRBV5-4; CDR3aa: ATAGQSTDTQY
v_gene: TRBV15; CDR3aa: ATSRAGALTDTQY
v_gene: TRBV18; CDR3aa: ASSPGPRDTIY
v_gene: TRBV19; CDR3aa: ASSAVQASSYNEQF
v_gene: TRBV13; CDR3aa: ASSLAGAYNEQF